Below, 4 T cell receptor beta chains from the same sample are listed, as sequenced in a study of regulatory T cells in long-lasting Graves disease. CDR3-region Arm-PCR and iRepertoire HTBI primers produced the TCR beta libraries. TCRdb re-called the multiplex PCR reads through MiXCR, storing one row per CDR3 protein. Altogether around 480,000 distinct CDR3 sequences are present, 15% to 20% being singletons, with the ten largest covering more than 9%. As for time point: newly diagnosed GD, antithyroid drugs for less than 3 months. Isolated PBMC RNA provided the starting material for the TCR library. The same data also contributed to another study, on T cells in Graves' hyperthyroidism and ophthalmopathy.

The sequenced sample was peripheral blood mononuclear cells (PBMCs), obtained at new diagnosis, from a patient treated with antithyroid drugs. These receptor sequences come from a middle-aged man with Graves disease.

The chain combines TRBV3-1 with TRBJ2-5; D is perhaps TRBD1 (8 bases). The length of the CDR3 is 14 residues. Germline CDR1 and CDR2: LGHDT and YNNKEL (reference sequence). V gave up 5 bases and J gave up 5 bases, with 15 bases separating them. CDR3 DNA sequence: TGTGCCAGCAGCTTGACAGGGGAGGGGGAGACCCAGTACTTC. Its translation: CASSLTGEGETQYF.

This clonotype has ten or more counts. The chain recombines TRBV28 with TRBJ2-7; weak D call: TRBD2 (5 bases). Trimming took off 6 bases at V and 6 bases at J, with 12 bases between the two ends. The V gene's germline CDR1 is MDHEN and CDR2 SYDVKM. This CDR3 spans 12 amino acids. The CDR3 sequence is CASSQLVGEQYF. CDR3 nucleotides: TGTGCCAGCAGCCAACTAGTGGGCGAGCAGTACTTC.

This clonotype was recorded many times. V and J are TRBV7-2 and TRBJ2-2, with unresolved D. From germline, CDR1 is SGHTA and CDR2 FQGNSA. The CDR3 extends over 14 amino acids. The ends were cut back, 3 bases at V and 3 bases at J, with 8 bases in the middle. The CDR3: CASSFALDTGELFF. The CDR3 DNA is TGTGCCAGCAGCTTCGCTTTAGACACCGGGGAGCTGTTTTTT.

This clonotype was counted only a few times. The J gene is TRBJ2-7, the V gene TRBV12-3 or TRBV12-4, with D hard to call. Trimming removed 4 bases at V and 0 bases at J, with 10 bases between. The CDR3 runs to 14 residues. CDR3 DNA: TGTGCCAGCAGTTGGTCCTCTGACTCCTACGAGCAGTACTTC. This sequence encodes CASSWSSDSYEQYF.